This T cell receptor beta chain comes out of a study of Ad26.COV2.S vaccination and SARS-CoV-2 variants. Regarding treatment: roughly 18 received Ad26.COV2.S at low or high dose, single or two shots; 5 received placebo; per-sample allocation not given. Each sample was drawn 63 days after the first injection (of vaccine or placebo). The individual, an adult aged 18-55 years, was a donor in Boston. This clone was detected once. A much larger clone lies a single base off, so this may be a read error. Other DNA variants within this sample encode the same CDR3. The CDR3 consists of 11 residues. The germline V gene has CDR1 SEHNR and CDR2 FQNEAQ (reference sequence). Trimming shortened V by 3 bases and J by 4 bases, and 3 bases separated the two germline ends. Sequencing used immunoSEQ multiplex PCR; TCRdb keeps in-frame clones, though not all of them. The data hold approximately 480,000 clones, with approximately 90% observed a single time.

The V call is TRBV7-9, the J call TRBJ2-5; D is ambiguous. The sequence derives from a person between 18 and 60 years old who received the Ad26.COV2.S COVID-19 vaccine or a placebo. The material sequenced was peripheral blood, taken in a trial of Ad26.COV2.S vaccine versus placebo. CDR3 in amino acids: CASSLAETQYF. CDR3 nucleotide sequence: TGTGCCAGCAGCTTGGCAGAGACCCAGTACTTC. Based on the CDR3 plus reference TRBV7-9 and TRBJ2-5, the full variable domain is DTGVSQNPRHKITKRGQNVTFRCDPISEHNRLYWYRQTLGQGPEFLTYFQNEAQLEKSRLLSDRFSAERPKGSFSTLEIQRTEQGDSAMYLCASSLAETQYFGPGTRLLVL.